Listed below are T cell receptor beta chains from one sample, sequenced in a study of blood T cells in healthy people across ages. TCRdb used MiXCR to reprocess the 5' RACE reads, holding one entry per CDR3 protein. The sample holds 1.5 million to 2 million distinct CDR3 sequences, just under 50% seen once. Sequencing was performed on blood. These receptors all stem from a middle-aged woman in good health. Each CDR3 is given with its conserved first and last residue. Fields, in order: J gene, D gene, clone size, V gene, CDR3 protein. D genes are given only for firm matches. For some rows the clone size is stated as once, few or many, or as a class when expanded; others skip it.

J: TRBJ2-7; D: NA; size: few; V: TRBV4-1; CDR3: CASSQEKGGFRADLYEQYF
J: NA; D: TRBD1; size: NA; V: TRBV5-1; CDR3: CASSFRDREVEQYF
J: TRBJ2-3; D: TRBD2; size: NA; V: TRBV4-1; CDR3: CASSRGSGLAGVTDTQYF
J: TRBJ2-1; D: NA; size: NA; V: TRBV6-2/TRBV6-3; CDR3: CASSYPRGWRDNEQFF
J: TRBJ2-4; D: NA; size: few; V: TRBV24-1; CDR3: CATSDPSALAKNIQYF
J: TRBJ2-4; D: TRBD1; size: few; V: TRBV10-3; CDR3: CAISAPDRGPPGNIQYF
J: TRBJ2-3; D: NA; size: NA; V: TRBV20-1; CDR3: CSARRSRGGDTQYF
J: TRBJ1-1; D: NA; size: NA; V: TRBV5-1; CDR3: CASSSGVQNTEAFF
J: TRBJ2-7; D: NA; size: NA; V: TRBV20-1; CDR3: CSATRYRDEQYF
J: TRBJ2-6; D: NA; size: few; V: TRBV28; CDR3: CASSSPRRANVLTF
J: TRBJ1-1; D: NA; size: NA; V: TRBV10-2; CDR3: CASSEQRNTEAFF
J: TRBJ2-3; D: NA; size: many; V: TRBV29-1; CDR3: CSVEQGTDTQYF
J: TRBJ2-7; D: TRBD1; size: NA; V: TRBV12-3/TRBV12-4; CDR3: CAGSSGQGGSYEQYF
J: TRBJ2-3; D: NA; size: NA; V: TRBV5-1; CDR3: CASSSQDTDMQYF
J: TRBJ2-6; D: TRBD1; size: few; V: TRBV6-2/TRBV6-3; CDR3: CASRPDRANGANVLTF
J: TRBJ2-1; D: TRBD2; size: NA; V: TRBV3-1; CDR3: CASSQDALAGYTRDNEQFF
J: NA; D: NA; size: few; V: TRBV20-1; CDR3: CSARERPDYEVETQYF
J: TRBJ1-2; D: NA; size: NA; V: TRBV6-6; CDR3: CASSYRREQNYGYTF
J: TRBJ2-3; D: NA; size: few; V: TRBV28; CDR3: CASSPGTRTSTDTQYF
J: TRBJ2-1; D: TRBD2; size: few; V: TRBV5-6; CDR3: CASILAGGLYNEQFF
J: TRBJ2-3; D: TRBD2; size: NA; V: TRBV7-2; CDR3: CASSLRGAPTDTQYF
J: TRBJ2-4; D: TRBD1; size: NA; V: TRBV5-1; CDR3: CASSLVSGTGGMEQYF
J: TRBJ2-3; D: NA; size: once; V: TRBV6-2/TRBV6-3; CDR3: CASSSQDPHHQYF
J: TRBJ1-1; D: NA; size: NA; V: TRBV7-9; CDR3: CASTLSVLNTEAFF
J: TRBJ1-2; D: TRBD1; size: NA; V: TRBV7-2; CDR3: CASKGTGADNYGYTF
J: NA; D: TRBD2; size: NA; V: TRBV7-2; CDR3: CASSDLVAGGPQTQYF
J: TRBJ2-3; D: TRBD1; size: NA; V: TRBV5-1; CDR3: CASSEGTGRADTQYF
J: TRBJ2-4; D: TRBD2; size: few; V: TRBV13; CDR3: CASSSFSGELAKNIQYF
J: TRBJ2-1; D: TRBD1; size: once; V: TRBV10-3; CDR3: CAILPGTGGFSYNEQFF
J: TRBJ2-1; D: TRBD2; size: NA; V: TRBV20-1; CDR3: CSARAPSGGFYNEQFF
J: TRBJ2-1; D: TRBD2; size: once; V: TRBV28; CDR3: CASSDLERGDYNEQFF
J: TRBJ2-1; D: NA; size: NA; V: TRBV5-6; CDR3: CASSRGGNIYDEQFF
J: TRBJ2-3; D: NA; size: NA; V: TRBV7-2; CDR3: CASEGYGVRTDRQYF
J: TRBJ2-5; D: NA; size: NA; V: TRBV6-1; CDR3: CASNPRSRGEQYF
J: TRBJ2-1; D: TRBD2; size: NA; V: TRBV29-1; CDR3: CSVAGLAREQFF
J: TRBJ2-1; D: TRBD2; size: few; V: TRBV6-2/TRBV6-3; CDR3: CASSGASGHNEQFF
J: TRBJ2-3; D: NA; size: few; V: TRBV5-5; CDR3: CASSFSGNGIDTQYF
J: TRBJ2-4; D: NA; size: few; V: TRBV20-1; CDR3: CSAQVGGKNIQYF
J: TRBJ2-5; D: TRBD1; size: few; V: TRBV7-9; CDR3: CASSLRGDREETQYF
J: TRBJ2-5; D: NA; size: once; V: TRBV14; CDR3: CASSQGGGPYETQYF
J: TRBJ2-3; D: TRBD1; size: NA; V: TRBV20-1; CDR3: CSVETGAERTSTDTQYF
J: TRBJ1-5; D: TRBD1; size: NA; V: TRBV28; CDR3: CASRTGQEGNQPQHF
J: TRBJ2-7; D: TRBD1; size: NA; V: TRBV4-3; CDR3: CASSQDGVGTEGYEQYF
J: TRBJ2-3; D: TRBD1; size: few; V: TRBV9; CDR3: CASSPPGQLYTDTQYF
J: TRBJ2-1; D: TRBD2; size: once; V: TRBV24-1; CDR3: CATSRAGTYNEQFF